This T cell receptor (beta chain) was observed in a study of T cell responses to AZD1222 COVID-19 vaccine. Overall study findings and caveats: Repertoires were collected only later (after the peak T cell response had occurred). The donor group comprised mostly white British people and more females; the analysis possibly underestimated clonal diversity.

Germline V gene sequence: CDR1 SGHTA, CDR2 FQGTGA. The V end was cut by 3 bases, the J end by 2 bases, with 11 bases between. The CDR3 length is 15 residues. Some clones are missing from TCRdb's copy, which holds only in-frame ones; the method was immunoSEQ multiplex PCR. The sample contains approximately 150,000 clones, 91% of which appear only once. On this clone: The target antigen is unknown.

The sequence was obtained from an adult who received the AZD1222 COVID-19 vaccine. The chain links TRBV7-3 to TRBJ2-1; D tentatively fits TRBD1 or TRBD2 (6 bases each). Source: peripheral blood, taken 28 days after the second AZD1222 dose. The CDR3 nucleotides are TGTGCCAGCAGCTTGGGGGGCGGAGCCTACAATGAGCAGTTCTTC. It is translated as CASSLGGGAYNEQFF.